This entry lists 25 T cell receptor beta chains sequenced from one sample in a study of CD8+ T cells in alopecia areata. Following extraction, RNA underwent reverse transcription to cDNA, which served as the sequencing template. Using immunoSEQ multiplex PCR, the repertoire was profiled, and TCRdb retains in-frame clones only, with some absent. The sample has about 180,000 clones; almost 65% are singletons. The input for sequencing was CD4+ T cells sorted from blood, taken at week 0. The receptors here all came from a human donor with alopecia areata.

The CDR3 region has the DNA TGTGCCAGCAGCTTTCAGCGGGGGGGCCATAGGACAGATACGCAGTATTTT. It yields the protein CASSFQRGGHRTDTQYF. The chain recombines TRBV5-6 with TRBJ2-3, with 10 bases matching TRBD2. V was pared by 2 bases and J by 3 bases, with 9 bases of the junction left unmatched. The CDR3 runs 17 residues. Germline V gene lookup returns CDR1 SGHDT and CDR2 YYEEEE.

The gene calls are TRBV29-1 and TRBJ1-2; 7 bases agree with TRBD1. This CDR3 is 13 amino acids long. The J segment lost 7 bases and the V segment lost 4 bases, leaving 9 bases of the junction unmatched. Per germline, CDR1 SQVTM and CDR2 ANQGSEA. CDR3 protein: CSVGTGDSSGYTF. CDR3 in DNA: TGCAGCGTTGGAACAGGGGATAGCTCTGGCTACACCTTC.

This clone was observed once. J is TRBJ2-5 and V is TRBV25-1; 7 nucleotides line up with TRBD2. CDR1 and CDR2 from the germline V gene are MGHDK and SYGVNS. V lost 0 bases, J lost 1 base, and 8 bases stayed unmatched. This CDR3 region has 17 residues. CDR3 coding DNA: TGTGCCAGCAGTGAATATTCGACCGGCGGGGGCCAAGAGACCCAGTACTTC. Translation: CASSEYSTGGGQETQYF.

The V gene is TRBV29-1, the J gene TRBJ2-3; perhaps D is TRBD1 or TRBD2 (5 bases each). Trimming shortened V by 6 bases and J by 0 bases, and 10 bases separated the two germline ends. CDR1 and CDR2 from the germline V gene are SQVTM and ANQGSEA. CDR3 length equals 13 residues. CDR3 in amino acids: CSVGVPSTDTQYF. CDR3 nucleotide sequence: TGCAGCGTGGGGGTTCCTAGCACAGATACGCAGTATTTT.

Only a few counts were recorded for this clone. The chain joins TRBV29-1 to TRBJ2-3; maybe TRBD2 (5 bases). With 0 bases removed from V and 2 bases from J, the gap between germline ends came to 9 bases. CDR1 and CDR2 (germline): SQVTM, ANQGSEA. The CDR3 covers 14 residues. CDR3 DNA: TGCAGCGTTGAAGACAGGAGGCACACAGATACGCAGTATTTT. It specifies CSVEDRRHTDTQYF.

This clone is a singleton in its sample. The CDR3 sequence: CAISENGKYEQYF. CDR3 nucleotide sequence: TGTGCCATCAGTGAGAACGGGAAATACGAGCAGTACTTC. This chain joins TRBV10-3 and TRBJ2-7; D is perhaps TRBD2 (5 bases). The CDR3 loop spans 13 amino acids. V was trimmed by 2 bases and J by 4 bases, leaving 9 bases between them. Germline V CDR1 and CDR2: ENHRY, SYGVKD.

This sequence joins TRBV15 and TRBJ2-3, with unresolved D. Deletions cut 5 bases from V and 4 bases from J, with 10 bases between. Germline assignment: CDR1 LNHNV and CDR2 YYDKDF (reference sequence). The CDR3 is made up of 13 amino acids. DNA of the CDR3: TGTGCCACCAGCTCTAGGGCCGCAGATACGCAGTATTTT. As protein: CATSSRAADTQYF.

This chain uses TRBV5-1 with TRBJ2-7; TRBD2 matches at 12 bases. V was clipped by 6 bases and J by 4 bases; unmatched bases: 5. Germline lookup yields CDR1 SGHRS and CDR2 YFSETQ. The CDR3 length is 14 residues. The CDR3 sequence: CASMTSGGSYEQYF. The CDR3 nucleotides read TGCGCCAGCATGACTAGCGGGGGATCTTACGAGCAGTACTTC.

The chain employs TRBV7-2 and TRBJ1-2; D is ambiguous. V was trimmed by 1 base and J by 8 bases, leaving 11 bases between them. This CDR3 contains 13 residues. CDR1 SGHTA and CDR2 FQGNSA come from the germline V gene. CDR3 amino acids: CASSLDSATGYTF. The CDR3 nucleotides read TGTGCCAGCAGCTTAGATTCAGCGACCGGCTACACCTTC.

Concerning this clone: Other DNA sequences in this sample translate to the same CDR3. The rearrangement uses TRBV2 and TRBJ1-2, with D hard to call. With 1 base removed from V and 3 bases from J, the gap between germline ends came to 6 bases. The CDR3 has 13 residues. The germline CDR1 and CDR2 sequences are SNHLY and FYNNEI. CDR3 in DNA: TGTGCCAGCAGTGAAGGGACGGACTATGGCTACACCTTC. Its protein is CASSEGTDYGYTF.

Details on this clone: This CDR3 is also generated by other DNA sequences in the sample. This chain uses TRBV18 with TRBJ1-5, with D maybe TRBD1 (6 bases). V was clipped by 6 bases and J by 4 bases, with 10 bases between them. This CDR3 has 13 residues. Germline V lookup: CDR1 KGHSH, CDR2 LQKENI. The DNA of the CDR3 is TGTGCCAGCTCGCCAGGACAGAATCAGCCCCAGCATTTT. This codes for CASSPGQNQPQHF.

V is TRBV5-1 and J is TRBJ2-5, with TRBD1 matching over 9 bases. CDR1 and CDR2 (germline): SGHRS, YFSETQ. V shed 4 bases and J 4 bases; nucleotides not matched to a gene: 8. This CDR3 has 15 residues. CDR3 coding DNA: TGCGCCAGCAGCCTGGACAGGGGCCAGGGAGAGACCCAGTACTTC. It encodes CASSLDRGQGETQYF.

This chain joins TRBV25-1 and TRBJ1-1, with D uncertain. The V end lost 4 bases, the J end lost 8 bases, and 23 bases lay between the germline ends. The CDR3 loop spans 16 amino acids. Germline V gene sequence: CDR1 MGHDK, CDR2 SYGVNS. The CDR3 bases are TGTGCCAGCAGTGGCATGGGTCCCGGACTAACGGTAGAAGCTTTCTTT. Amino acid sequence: CASSGMGPGLTVEAFF.

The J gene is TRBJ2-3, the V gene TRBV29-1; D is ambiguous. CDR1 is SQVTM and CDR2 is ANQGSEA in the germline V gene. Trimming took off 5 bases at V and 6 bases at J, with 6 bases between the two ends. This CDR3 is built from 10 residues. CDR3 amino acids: CSVKLDTQYF. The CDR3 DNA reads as TGCAGCGTTAAATTGGATACGCAGTATTTT.

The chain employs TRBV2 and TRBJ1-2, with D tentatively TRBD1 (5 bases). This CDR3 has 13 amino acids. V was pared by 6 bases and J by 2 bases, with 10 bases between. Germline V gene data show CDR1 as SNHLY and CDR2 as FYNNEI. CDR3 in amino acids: CASSQGLNYGYTF. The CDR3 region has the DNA TGTGCCAGCAGCCAGGGACTGAACTATGGCTACACCTTC.

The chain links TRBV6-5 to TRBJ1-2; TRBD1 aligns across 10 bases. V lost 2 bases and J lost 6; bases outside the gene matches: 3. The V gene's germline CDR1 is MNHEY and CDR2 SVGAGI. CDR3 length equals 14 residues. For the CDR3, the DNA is TGTGCCAGCAGTTACGGACAGGGGGATCATGGCTACACCTTC. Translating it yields CASSYGQGDHGYTF.

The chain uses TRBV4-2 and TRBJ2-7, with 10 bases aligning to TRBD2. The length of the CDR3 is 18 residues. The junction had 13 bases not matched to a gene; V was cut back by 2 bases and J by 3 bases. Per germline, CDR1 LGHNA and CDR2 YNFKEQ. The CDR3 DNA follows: TGTGCCAGCAGCCAAAGACACGTGCCGAGCGGGGGGGGCTACGAGCAGTACTTC. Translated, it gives CASSQRHVPSGGGYEQYF.

Here the CDR3 reads CSVGEGPARTDTQYF. CDR3 sequence (DNA): TGCAGCGTGGGGGAAGGCCCTGCCCGCACAGATACGCAGTATTTT. V is TRBV29-1 and J is TRBJ2-3; D could derive from TRBD1 or TRBD2 (5 bases each). This CDR3 region has 15 residues. In germline, CDR1 is SQVTM, CDR2 ANQGSEA. V was pared by 6 bases and J by 1 base, with 17 bases between.

This CDR3 reads CASSLYLAGATDTQYF. CDR3 nucleotide sequence: TGTGCCAGCAGCTTGTACCTAGCGGGGGCCACAGATACGCAGTATTTT. The V gene is TRBV7-9, the J gene TRBJ2-3, with 10 nucleotides matching TRBD2. This CDR3 has 16 residues. Germline trimming cut 3 bases from V and 2 bases from J; bases unmatched to any gene: 5. Germline V gives CDR1 SEHNR, CDR2 FQNEAQ (reference sequence).

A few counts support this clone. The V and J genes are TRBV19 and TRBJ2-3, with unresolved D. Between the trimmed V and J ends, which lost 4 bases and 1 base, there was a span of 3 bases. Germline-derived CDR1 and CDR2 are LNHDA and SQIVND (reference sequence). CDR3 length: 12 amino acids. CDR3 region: CASSTGTDTQYF. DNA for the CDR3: TGTGCCAGTAGTACCGGCACAGATACGCAGTATTTT.

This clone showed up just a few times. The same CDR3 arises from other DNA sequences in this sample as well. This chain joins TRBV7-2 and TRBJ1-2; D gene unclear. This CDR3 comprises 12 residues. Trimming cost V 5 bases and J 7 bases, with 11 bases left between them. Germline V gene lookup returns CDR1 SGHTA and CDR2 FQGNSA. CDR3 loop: CASSPRTGGYTF. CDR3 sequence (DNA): TGTGCCAGCAGCCCACGGACGGGTGGCTACACCTTC.

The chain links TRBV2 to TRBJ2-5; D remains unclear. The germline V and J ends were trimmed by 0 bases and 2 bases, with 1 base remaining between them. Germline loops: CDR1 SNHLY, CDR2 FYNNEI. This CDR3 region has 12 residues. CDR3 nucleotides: TGTGCCAGCAGTGAAGCGCAAGAGACCCAGTACTTC. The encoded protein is CASSEAQETQYF.

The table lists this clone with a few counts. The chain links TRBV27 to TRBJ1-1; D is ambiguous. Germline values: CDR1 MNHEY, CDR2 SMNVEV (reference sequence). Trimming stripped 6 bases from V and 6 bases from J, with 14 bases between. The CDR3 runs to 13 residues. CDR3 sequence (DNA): TGTGCCAGCAGGATTACCAGGACGGCTGAAGCTTTCTTT. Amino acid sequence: CASRITRTAEAFF.

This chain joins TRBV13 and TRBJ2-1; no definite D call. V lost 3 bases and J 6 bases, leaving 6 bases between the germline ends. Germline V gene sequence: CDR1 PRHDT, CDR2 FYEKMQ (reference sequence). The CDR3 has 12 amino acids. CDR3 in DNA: TGTGCCAGCAGCTTTGACGGCAATGAGCAGTTCTTC. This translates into CASSFDGNEQFF.

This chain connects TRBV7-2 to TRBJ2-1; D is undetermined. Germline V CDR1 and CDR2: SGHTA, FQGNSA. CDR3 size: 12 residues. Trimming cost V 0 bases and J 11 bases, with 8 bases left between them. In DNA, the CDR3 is TGTGCCAGCAGCTTAGCGACGGCACAGCAGTTCTTC. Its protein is CASSLATAQQFF.